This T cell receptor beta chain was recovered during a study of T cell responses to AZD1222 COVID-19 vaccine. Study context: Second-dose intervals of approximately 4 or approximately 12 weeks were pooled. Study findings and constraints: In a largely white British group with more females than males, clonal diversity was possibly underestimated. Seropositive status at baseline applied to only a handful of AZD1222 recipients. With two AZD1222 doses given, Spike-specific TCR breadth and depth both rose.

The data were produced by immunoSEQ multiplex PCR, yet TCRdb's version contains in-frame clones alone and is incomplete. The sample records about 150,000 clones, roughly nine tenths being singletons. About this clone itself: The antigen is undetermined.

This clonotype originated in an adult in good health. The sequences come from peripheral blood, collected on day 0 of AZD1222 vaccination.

The CDR3 DNA is TGTGCCAGCAGCGTAGATCGAGCGGCCACAGATACGCAGTATTTT. Its protein product is CASSVDRAATDTQYF. The V call is TRBV9, the J call TRBJ2-3; tentative D call: TRBD2 (5 bases). The CDR3 length is 15 residues. V lost 0 bases and J 2 bases, leaving 10 bases between the germline ends. CDR1 and CDR2 (germline): SGDLS, YYNGEE.